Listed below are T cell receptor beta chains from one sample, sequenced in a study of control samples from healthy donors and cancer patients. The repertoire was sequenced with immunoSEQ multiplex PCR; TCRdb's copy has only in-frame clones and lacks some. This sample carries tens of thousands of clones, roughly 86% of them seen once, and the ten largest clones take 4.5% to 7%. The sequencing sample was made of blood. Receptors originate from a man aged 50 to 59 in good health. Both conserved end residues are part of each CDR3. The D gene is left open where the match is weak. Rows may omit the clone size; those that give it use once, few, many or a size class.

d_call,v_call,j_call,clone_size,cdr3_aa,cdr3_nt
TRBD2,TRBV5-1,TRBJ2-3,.,CASRRNAGGITDTQYF,TGCGCCAGCAGAAGGAACGCGGGGGGCATCACAGATACGCAGTATTTT
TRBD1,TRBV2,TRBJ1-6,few,CASSAARTGDEHLHF,TGTGCCAGCAGTGCGGCCAGGACAGGGGATGAACACCTCCACTTT
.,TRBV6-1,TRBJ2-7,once,CASSERTAPYEQYF,TGTGCCAGCAGTGAAAGGACAGCCCCCTACGAGCAGTACTTC
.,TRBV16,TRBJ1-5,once,CASSRGQADNQPQHF,TGTGCCAGCAGCCGAGGGCAGGCGGATAATCAGCCCCAGCATTTT
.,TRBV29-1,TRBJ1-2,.,CSVLKGDYGYTF,TGCAGCGTTCTGAAAGGGGACTATGGCTACACCTTC
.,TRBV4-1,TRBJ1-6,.,CASSPLGQPGISPLHF,TGCGCCAGCAGCCCACTCGGACAGCCCGGGATTTCACCCCTCCACTTT
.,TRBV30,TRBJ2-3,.,CAWTRPNSPDTQYF,TGTGCCTGGACTAGACCTAATTCCCCAGATACGCAGTATTTT
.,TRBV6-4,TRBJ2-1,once,CASSDGGGRGTEQFF,TGTGCCAGCAGTGACGGGGGGGGGCGCGGCACTGAGCAGTTCTTC
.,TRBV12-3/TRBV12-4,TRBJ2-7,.,CASSLHGYEQYF,TGTGCCAGCAGTTTACACGGTTACGAGCAGTACTTC
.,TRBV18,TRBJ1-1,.,CASSPSGGFMNTEAFF,TGTGCCAGCTCACCTTCCGGAGGGTTCATGAACACTGAAGCTTTCTTT
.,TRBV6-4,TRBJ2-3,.,CASSERGGDTQYF,TGTGCCAGCAGTGAACGGGGTGGAGATACGCAGTATTTT
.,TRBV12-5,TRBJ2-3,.,CASGLGFNTDTQYF,TGTGCTAGTGGTTTGGGGTTTAACACAGATACGCAGTATTTT
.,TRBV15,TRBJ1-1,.,CATSSKQNTEAFF,TGTGCCACCAGCAGCAAACAGAACACTGAAGCTTTCTTT
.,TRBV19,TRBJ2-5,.,CASSIRETQYF,TGTGCCAGTAGTATCAGGGAGACCCAGTACTTC
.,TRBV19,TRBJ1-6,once,CASSGGRLNSPLHF,TGTGCCAGTAGTGGGGGACGGTTGAATTCACCCCTCCACTTT
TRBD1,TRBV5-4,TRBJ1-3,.,CASRKTGGSGNTIYF,TGTGCCAGCAGGAAAACAGGGGGATCTGGAAACACCATATATTTT
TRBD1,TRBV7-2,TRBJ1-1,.,CASARGRGNTEAFF,TGTGCCAGCGCGAGGGGGCGGGGGAACACTGAAGCTTTCTTT